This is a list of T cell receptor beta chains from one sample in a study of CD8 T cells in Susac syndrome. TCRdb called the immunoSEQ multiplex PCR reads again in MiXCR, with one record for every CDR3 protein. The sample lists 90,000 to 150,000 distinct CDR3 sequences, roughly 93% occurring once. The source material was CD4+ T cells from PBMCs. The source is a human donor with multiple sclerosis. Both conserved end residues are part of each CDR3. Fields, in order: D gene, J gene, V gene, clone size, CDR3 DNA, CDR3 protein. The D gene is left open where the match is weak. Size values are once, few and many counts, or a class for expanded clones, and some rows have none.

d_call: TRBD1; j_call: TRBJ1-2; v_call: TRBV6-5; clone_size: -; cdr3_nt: TGTGCCAGCAGTTCCACCGGGACAGGCTTCAACTATGGCTACACCTTC; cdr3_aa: CASSSTGTGFNYGYTF
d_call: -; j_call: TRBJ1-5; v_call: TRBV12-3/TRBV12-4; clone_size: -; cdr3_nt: TGTGCCAGCAGGGATACAGGGAACAATCAGCCCCAGCATTTT; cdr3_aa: CASRDTGNNQPQHF
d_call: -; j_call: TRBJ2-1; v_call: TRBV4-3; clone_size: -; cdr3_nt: TGCGCCAGCAGCCAAGAGGGACCCGGGAGTGCCTACAATGAGCAGTTCTTC; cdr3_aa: CASSQEGPGSAYNEQFF
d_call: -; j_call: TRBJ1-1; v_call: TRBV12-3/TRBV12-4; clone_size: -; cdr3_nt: TGTGCCAGCATCAAAGCAAGGACTGAAGCTTTCTTT; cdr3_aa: CASIKARTEAFF
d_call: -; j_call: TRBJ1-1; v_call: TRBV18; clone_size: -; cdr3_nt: TGTGCCAGCTCACCACCTTCCGCCAGGGACGCTGAAGCTTTCTTT; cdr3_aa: CASSPPSARDAEAFF
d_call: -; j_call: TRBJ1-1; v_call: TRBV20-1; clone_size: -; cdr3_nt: TGCAGTGCTAAGACAGGGAACACTGAAGCTTTCTTT; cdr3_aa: CSAKTGNTEAFF
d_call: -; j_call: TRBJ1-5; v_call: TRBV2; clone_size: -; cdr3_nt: TGTGCCAGCAGTGAAATGTTAGCCGGGAATCAGCCCCAGCATTTT; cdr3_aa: CASSEMLAGNQPQHF
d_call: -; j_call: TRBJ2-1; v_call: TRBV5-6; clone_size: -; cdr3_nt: TGTGCCAGCAGCTACAGGGGAGGGAATGAGCAGTTCTTC; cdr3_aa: CASSYRGGNEQFF
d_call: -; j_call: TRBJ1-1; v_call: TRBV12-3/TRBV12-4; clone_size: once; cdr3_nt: TGTGCCAGCGGGGGTAACGGTGAAGCTTTCTTT; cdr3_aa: CASGGNGEAFF
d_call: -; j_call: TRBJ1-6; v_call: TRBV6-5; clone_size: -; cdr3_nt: TGTGCCAGCAGTTCCGGGGGCGGGCCTTCACCCCTCCACTTT; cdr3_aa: CASSSGGGPSPLHF
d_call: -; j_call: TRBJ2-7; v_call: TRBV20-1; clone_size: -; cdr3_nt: TGCAGTGCTAGACCATCGACAGCCTCCTACGAGCAGTACTTC; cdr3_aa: CSARPSTASYEQYF
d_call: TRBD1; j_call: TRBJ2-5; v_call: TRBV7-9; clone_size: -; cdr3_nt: TGTGCCAGCACGCCGGGACAGGGGGCCCAGTACTTC; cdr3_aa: CASTPGQGAQYF
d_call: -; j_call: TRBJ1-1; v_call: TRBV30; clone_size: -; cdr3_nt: TGTGCCTGGAGTCAGGGTCCTGAAGCTTTCTTT; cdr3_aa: CAWSQGPEAFF
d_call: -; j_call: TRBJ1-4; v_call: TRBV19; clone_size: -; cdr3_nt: TGTGCCAGTAGCCCGGAAACTAATGAAAAACTGTTTTTT; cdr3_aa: CASSPETNEKLFF
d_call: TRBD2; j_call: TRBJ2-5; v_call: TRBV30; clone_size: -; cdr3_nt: TGTGCCTGGAAAGCGGGGCATTACCAAGAGACCCAGTACTTC; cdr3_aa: CAWKAGHYQETQYF
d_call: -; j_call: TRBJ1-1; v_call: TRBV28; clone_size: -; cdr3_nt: TGTGCCAGCAGTTCCAGCGGCCGGAGAGCTTTCTTT; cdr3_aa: CASSSSGRRAFF
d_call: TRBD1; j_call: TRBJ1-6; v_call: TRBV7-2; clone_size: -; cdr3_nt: TGTGCCAGCAGCCCCAGGACAGGGAATAATTCACCCCTCCACTTT; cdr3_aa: CASSPRTGNNSPLHF
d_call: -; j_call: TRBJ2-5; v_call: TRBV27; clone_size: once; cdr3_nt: TGTGCCAGCAGTCTGCCAGATGATAAAGAGACCCAGTACTTC; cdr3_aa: CASSLPDDKETQYF
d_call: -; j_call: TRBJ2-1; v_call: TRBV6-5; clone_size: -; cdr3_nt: TGTGCCAGCACCCCCCGGGCGCGGAATGAGCAGTTCTTC; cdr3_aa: CASTPRARNEQFF
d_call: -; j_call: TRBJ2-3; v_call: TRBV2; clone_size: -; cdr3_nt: TGTGCCAGCAGGGCAGACCCCTACGGATCAGATACGCAGTATTTT; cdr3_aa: CASRADPYGSDTQYF
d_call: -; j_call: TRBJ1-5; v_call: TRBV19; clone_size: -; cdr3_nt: TGTGCCAGTAGTATCCGGGGAGGGCAGCCCCAGCATTTT; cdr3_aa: CASSIRGGQPQHF
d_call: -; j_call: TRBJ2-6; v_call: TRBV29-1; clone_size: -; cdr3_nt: TGCAGCGTTATCACGGGGGGGGCCAACGTCCTGACTTTC; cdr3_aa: CSVITGGANVLTF
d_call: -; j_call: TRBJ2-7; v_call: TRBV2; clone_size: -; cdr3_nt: TGTGCCAGCAGCCGGGACAACTCCTACGAGCAGTACTTC; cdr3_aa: CASSRDNSYEQYF
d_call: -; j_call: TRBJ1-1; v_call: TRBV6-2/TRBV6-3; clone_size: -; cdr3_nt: TGTGCCAGCAGTTCAGGGTTCGCTGAAGCTTTCTTT; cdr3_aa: CASSSGFAEAFF
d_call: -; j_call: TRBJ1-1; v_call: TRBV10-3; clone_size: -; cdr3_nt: TGTGCCATCAGTGAGGGCCGGCAGGACACTGAAGCTTTCTTT; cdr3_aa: CAISEGRQDTEAFF
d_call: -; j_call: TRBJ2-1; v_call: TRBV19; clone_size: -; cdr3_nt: TGTGCCAGTAGTAACTGGTATGAGCAGTTCTTC; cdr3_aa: CASSNWYEQFF
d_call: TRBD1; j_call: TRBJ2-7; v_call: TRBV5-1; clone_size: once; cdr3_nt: TGCGCCAGCAGCTTCCCCGGACAGGCCTACGAGCAGTACTTC; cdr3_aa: CASSFPGQAYEQYF
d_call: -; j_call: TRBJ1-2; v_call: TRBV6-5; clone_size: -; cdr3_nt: TGTGCCAGCAGTACACCAAACTATGGCTACACCTTC; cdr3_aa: CASSTPNYGYTF
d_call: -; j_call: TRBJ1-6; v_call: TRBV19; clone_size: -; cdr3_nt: TGTGCCAGTAGGGCGGGGGGAAATCCCTCACCCCTCCACTTT; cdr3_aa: CASRAGGNPSPLHF
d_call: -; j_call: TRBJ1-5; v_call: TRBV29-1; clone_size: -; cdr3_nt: TGCAGCGTTGCTACATTCAATCAGCCCCAGCATTTT; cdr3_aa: CSVATFNQPQHF
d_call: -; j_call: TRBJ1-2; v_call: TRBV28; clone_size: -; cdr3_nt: TGTGCCAGCAGTTTACCTGTCCGGGACTATGGCTACACCTTC; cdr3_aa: CASSLPVRDYGYTF
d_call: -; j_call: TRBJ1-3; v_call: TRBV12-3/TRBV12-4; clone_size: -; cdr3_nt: TGTGCCAGCAGTCCCAGGGACACTGGAAACACCATATATTTT; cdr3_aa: CASSPRDTGNTIYF
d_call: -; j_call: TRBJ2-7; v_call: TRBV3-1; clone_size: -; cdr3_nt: TGTGCCAGCAGCCAAGAACCGGGACACCTTACCTACGAGCAGTACTTC; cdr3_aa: CASSQEPGHLTYEQYF
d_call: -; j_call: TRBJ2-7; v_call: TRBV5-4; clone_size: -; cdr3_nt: TGTGCCAGCAGCTCGCCGACAGCAGAGCAGTACTTC; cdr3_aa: CASSSPTAEQYF
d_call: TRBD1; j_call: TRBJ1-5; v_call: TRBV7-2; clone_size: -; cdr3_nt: TGTGCCAGCACCTCGGGACAGGGTAGTCAGCCCCAGCATTTT; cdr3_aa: CASTSGQGSQPQHF
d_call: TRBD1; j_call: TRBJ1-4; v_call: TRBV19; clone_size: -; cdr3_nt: TGTGCCAGTAGTAAGACAGGGGATGGAGAAAAACTGTTTTTT; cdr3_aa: CASSKTGDGEKLFF
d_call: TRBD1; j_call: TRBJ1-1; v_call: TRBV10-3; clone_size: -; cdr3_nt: TGTGCCATCAGCGGGGGACAGGGGGCTGAAGCTTTCTTT; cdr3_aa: CAISGGQGAEAFF
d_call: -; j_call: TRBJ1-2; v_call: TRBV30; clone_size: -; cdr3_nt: TGTGCCTGGACGGAGGGGGGCGGCTACACCTTC; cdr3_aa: CAWTEGGGYTF
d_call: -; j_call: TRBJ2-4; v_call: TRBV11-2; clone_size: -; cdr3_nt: TGTGCCAGCAGCGTTAATACAGGGACCATTCAGTACTTC; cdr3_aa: CASSVNTGTIQYF
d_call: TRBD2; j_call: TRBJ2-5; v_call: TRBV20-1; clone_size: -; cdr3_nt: TGCAGTGCTGGGACTAATGGCATCGAGACCCAGTACTTC; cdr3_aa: CSAGTNGIETQYF